This T cell receptor beta chain was found in a study of blood T cells in healthy people across ages. Overall study results and limits: In these data, TCR beta diversity tracked strongly with naive T cell percentage.

Sample-barcoded 5' priming and a J-beta primer mix drove a second PCR of 7 to 11 cycles. TCRdb re-analysed the 5' RACE reads in MiXCR, keeping a single row per CDR3 protein. The sample includes about a million distinct CDR3 sequences, approximately 38% of them seen just once. CDR1 and CDR2 from the germline V gene are SEHNR and FQNEAQ (reference sequence). This CDR3 region has 15 residues. Trimming stripped 0 bases from V and 8 bases from J, with 16 bases between. About this clonotype itself: Its specificity is unknown. This may come from a read error, since a much larger clone is one base off.

The sequencing input was blood. The origin of this receptor is a man between 18 and 35 years old in good health. This rearrangement joins TRBV7-9 to TRBJ2-5; D gene uncertain. The chain's CDR3 is CASSLAESTDLTQYF. The CDR3, as DNA: TGTGCCAGCAGCTTAGCCGAAAGTACGGACCTCACCCAGTACTTC.